This T cell receptor beta chain comes out of a study of tumor-infiltrating lymphocytes in primary liver carcinoma. Unsorted whole blood supplied the blood RNA, and germline DNA was isolated too. Patients carried chronic HBV infection without prior treatment. TCR beta cDNA was prepared out of around 460 ng total RNA by means of a constant-region primer. TCR beta libraries came from three nested multiplex PCR rounds using slightly modified ARM-PCR. Each of the first two PCR rounds ran roughly 10 cycles with TRBV1-TRBV30 forward and C-beta reverse primers. MiXCR, applied by TCRdb to the multiplex PCR reads, yields one record per CDR3 protein. Here the sample spans fewer than 350,000 distinct CDR3 sequences, less than 75% being singletons. Study-wide points: Compared with blood, tumor repertoires held significantly more in their top 250 clones. Lower overlap was observed for tumor-adjacent and tumor-blood pairs relative to tumor region pairs.

Remarks on this clonotype: Its antigen is currently unknown.

Per germline, CDR1 GTSNPN and CDR2 SVGIG (reference sequence). The CDR3 spans 12 residues. V lost 2 bases to trimming and J lost 6 bases, with 11 bases between them. The sample consisted of peripheral blood. The chain has TRBV30 and TRBJ2-7; D gene uncertain. The receptor was derived from a man aged 35 to 55 with primary liver carcinoma and hepatitis B virus infection. CDR3: CAWSITAREQYF. CDR3 nucleotides: TGTGCCTGGAGTATAACGGCACGCGAGCAGTACTTC. The variable domain in full, with the rest retrieved from reference TRBV30 and TRBJ2-7, is SQTIHQWPATLVQPVGSPLSLECTVEGTSNPNLYWYRQAAGRGLQLLFYSVGIGQISSEVPQNLSASRPQDRQFILSSKKLLLSDSGFYLCAWSITAREQYFGPGTRLTVT.